This TCR beta chain was found in a study of post-analysis software for immune sequencing data. General study results and limits: Strong same-batch co-clustering of samples appeared with F measure clustering. Patients used about 5 TRBV segments, including TRBV5-6, TRBV5-1 and TRBV20-1, more often than controls. When compared against controls, multiple sclerosis patients showed significantly lower normalized Chao1 diversity.

With respect to this clonotype: Its target is unknown.

Tagging with unique molecular identifiers was a feature of the TCR beta cDNA libraries. Input populations of roughly 1 to 11 million T cells gave rise to approximately 500,000 cDNA molecules. Each CDR3 protein gets one entry after TCRdb re-called the PCR reads with MiXCR. The sample lists approximately 630,000 distinct CDR3 sequences, 55% to 70% occurring once. The CDR3 covers 16 residues. Germline V lookup: CDR1 SEHNR, CDR2 FQNEAQ (reference sequence). Trimming stripped 4 bases from V and 7 bases from J, with 19 bases between. The specimen sequenced was blood. This TCR was sampled from a girl aged 2 to 10 with multiple sclerosis. The chain links TRBV7-9 to TRBJ2-2; D possibly uses TRBD1 or TRBD2 (5 bases each). CDR3 sequence reads: CASSWAGTIASGELFF. CDR3 coding DNA: TGTGCCAGCAGCTGGGCTGGGACCATAGCAAGCGGGGAGCTGTTTTTT.